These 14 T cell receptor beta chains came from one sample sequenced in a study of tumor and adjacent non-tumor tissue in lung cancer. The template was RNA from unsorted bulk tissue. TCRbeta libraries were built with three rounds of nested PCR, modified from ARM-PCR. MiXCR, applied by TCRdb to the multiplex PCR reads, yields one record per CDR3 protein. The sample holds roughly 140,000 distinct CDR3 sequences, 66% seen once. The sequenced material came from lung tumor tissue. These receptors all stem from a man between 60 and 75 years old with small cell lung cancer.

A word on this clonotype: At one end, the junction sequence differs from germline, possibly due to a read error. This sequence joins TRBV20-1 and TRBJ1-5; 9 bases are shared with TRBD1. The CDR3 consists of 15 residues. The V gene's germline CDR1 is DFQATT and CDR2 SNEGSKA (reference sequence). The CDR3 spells CGASATGTGNQPQHF. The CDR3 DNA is TGCGGTGCTAGTGCCACCGGGACAGGGAATCAGCCCCAGCATTTT.

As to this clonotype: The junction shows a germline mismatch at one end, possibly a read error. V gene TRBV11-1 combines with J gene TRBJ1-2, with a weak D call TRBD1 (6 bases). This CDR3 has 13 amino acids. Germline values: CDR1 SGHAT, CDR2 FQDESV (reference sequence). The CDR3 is CSRSRDNFYGYTF. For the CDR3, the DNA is TGCTCCCGCAGCCGGGACAACTTCTATGGCTACACCTTC.

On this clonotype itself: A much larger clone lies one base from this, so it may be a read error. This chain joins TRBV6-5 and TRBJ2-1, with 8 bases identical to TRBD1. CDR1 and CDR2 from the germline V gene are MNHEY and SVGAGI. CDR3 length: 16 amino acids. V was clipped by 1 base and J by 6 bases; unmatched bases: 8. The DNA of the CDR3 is TGTGCCAGCAGTTACTATGGACAGGGTGGTGGCAATGAGCAGTTCTTC. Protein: CASSYYGQGGGNEQFF.

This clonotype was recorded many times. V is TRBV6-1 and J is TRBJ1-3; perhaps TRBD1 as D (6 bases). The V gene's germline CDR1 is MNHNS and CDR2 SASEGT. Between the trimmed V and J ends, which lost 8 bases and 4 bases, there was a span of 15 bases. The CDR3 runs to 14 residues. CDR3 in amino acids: CASCRSGEGNTIYF. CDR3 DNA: TGTGCCAGCTGTCGTTCAGGGGAAGGAAACACCATATATTTT.

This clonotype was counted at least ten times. This chain's CDR3 is CSARGGLAGTTDTQYF. For the CDR3, the DNA is TGCAGTGCTAGAGGAGGGCTAGCGGGAACCACAGATACGCAGTATTTT. The chain uses TRBV20-1 and TRBJ2-3; 9 nucleotides match TRBD2. The V gene end was trimmed by 1 base and the J gene end by 2 bases; junction bases not matched to a gene: 7. The CDR3 totals 16 residues. CDR1 and CDR2 from the germline V gene are DFQATT and SNEGSKA (reference sequence).

The CDR3 sequence: CASSQSSLYLSLNEQFF. CDR3 nucleotide sequence: TGCGCCAGCAGCCAAAGTTCTTTATATCTCAGTCTCAATGAGCAGTTCTTC. This chain links TRBV4-1 with TRBJ2-1; D is uncertain. The germline V gene has CDR1 MGHRA and CDR2 YSYEKL. The CDR3 has 17 residues. V lost 2 bases and J 6 bases, leaving 20 bases between the germline ends.

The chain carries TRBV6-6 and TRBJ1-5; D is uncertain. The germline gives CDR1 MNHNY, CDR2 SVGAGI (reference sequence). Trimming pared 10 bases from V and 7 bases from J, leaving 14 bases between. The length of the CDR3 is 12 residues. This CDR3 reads CAISYSGQPQHF. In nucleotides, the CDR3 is TGTGCCATCAGCTACTCTGGACAGCCCCAGCATTTT.

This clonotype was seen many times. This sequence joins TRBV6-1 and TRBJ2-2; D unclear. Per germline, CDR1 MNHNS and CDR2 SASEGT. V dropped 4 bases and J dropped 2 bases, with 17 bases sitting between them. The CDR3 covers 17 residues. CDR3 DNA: TGTGCCAGCAGTGCCCAATTATTGCGGCCCAACACCGGGGAGCTGTTTTTT. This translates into CASSAQLLRPNTGELFF.

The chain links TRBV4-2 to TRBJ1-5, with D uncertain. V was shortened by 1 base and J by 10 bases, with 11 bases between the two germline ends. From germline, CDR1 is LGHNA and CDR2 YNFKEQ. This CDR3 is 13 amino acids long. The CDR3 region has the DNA TGTGCCAGCAGCCAAGGAGCGAGTGAACCCCAGCATTTT. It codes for CASSQGASEPQHF.

The CDR3, as DNA: TGTGCCAGCAGCTTTGGGGGACCCTACGAGCAGTACGTC. Amino acids: CASSFGGPYEQYV. The chain couples TRBV11-1 to TRBJ2-7, with D perhaps assigned TRBD1 or TRBD2 (5 bases each). Germline V lookup: CDR1 SGHAT, CDR2 FQDESV (reference sequence). This CDR3 has 13 residues. V was clipped by 3 bases and J by 2 bases, with 8 bases between them.

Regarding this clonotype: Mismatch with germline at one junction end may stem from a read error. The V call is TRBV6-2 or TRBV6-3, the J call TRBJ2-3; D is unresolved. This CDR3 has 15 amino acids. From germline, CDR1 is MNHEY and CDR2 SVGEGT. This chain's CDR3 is CASSYSTAATDMQYF. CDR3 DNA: TGTGCCAGCAGTTACTCGACGGCAGCCACAGATATGCAGTATTTT.

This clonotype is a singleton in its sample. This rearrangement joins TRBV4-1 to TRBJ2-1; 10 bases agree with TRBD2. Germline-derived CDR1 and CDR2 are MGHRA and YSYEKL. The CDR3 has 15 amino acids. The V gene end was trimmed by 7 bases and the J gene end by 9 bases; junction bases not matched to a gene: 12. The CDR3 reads CASMARAGGEIEQFF. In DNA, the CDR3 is TGCGCCAGCATGGCGCGAGCGGGAGGGGAGATTGAGCAGTTCTTC.

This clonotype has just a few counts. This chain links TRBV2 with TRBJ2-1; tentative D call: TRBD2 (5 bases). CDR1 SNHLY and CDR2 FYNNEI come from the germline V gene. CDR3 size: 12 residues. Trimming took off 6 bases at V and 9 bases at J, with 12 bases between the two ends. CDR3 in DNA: TGTGCCAGCAGAGCCACTAGTAGTGAGCAGTTCTTC. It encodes CASRATSSEQFF. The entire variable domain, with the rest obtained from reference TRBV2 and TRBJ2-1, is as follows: EPEVTQTPSHQVTQMGQEVILRCVPISNHLYFYWYRQILGQKVEFLVSFYNNEISEKSEIFDDQFSVERPDGSNFTLKIRSTKLEDSAMYFCASRATSSEQFFGPGTRLTVL.

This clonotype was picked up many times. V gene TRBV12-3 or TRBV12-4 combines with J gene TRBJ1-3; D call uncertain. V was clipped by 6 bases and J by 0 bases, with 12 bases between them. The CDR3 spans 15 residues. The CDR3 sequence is CASSSLWVSGNTIYF. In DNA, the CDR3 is TGTGCCAGCAGCTCTCTCTGGGTCTCTGGAAACACCATATATTTT.